A selection of T cell receptor beta chains follows, all from one sample in a study of blood T cells in healthy people across ages. TCRdb itself ran the 5' RACE reads through MiXCR, one entry per CDR3 protein. The sample yields about 400,000 distinct CDR3 sequences, 52% seen once. Sequencing was done on a sample of blood. The receptors were sampled from a man aged 60 to 69 in good health. CDR3s include the opening cysteine and the closing phenylalanine or tryptophan. The size field is filled for only some rows; it gives once, few, many or a size class.

clone_size: few
j_call: TRBJ2-3
v_call: TRBV24-1
cdr3_aa: CATSDRDRGPDTQYF

clone_size: NA
j_call: TRBJ2-4
v_call: TRBV5-6
cdr3_aa: CASSLGQGENIQYF

clone_size: NA
j_call: TRBJ1-2
v_call: TRBV29-1
cdr3_aa: CSAPSPSRQGANYGCTF

clone_size: NA
j_call: TRBJ2-3
v_call: TRBV29-1
cdr3_aa: CSVAGVTDTQYF

clone_size: NA
j_call: NA
v_call: TRBV28
cdr3_aa: CASSPSSGYEQYF

clone_size: NA
j_call: TRBJ2-3
v_call: TRBV7-3
cdr3_aa: CASSPGLAGEAVTQYF

clone_size: NA
j_call: TRBJ2-3
v_call: TRBV4-3
cdr3_aa: CASSQALSSSTDTQYF

clone_size: NA
j_call: TRBJ1-5
v_call: TRBV2
cdr3_aa: CASSYASGNQPQHF

clone_size: few
j_call: TRBJ2-4
v_call: TRBV5-4
cdr3_aa: CASSQLQGGQYF

clone_size: NA
j_call: TRBJ2-3
v_call: TRBV5-1
cdr3_aa: CASTRRDRTDTQYF

clone_size: NA
j_call: TRBJ2-1
v_call: TRBV14
cdr3_aa: CASSQVRGHEQFF

clone_size: NA
j_call: TRBJ2-3
v_call: TRBV5-1
cdr3_aa: CASSLRGIQGRDTQYF

clone_size: many
j_call: TRBJ1-4
v_call: TRBV4-2
cdr3_aa: CASSQVRQVDEKLFF

clone_size: NA
j_call: TRBJ1-1
v_call: TRBV10-1
cdr3_aa: CASSAELTNTEAFF

clone_size: NA
j_call: TRBJ1-2
v_call: TRBV5-5
cdr3_aa: CASSRTGGVDRYTF

clone_size: NA
j_call: TRBJ2-7
v_call: TRBV7-9
cdr3_aa: CASVRDREAEQYF

clone_size: NA
j_call: TRBJ2-1
v_call: TRBV20-1
cdr3_aa: CSAREGTSSYNEQFF

clone_size: many
j_call: TRBJ2-1
v_call: TRBV20-1
cdr3_aa: CSARDPSGIVNEQFF

clone_size: NA
j_call: TRBJ2-1
v_call: TRBV27
cdr3_aa: CASSLPPGLAGVSNEQFF

clone_size: NA
j_call: TRBJ1-6
v_call: TRBV5-5
cdr3_aa: CASSLQGSQPHNNSPLHF

clone_size: NA
j_call: TRBJ2-1
v_call: TRBV7-9
cdr3_aa: CAINGGYEQFF

clone_size: NA
j_call: TRBJ2-2
v_call: TRBV5-1
cdr3_aa: CASSLSRPPNTGELFF

clone_size: few
j_call: TRBJ1-1
v_call: TRBV12-3/TRBV12-4
cdr3_aa: CASRRPGQVIGAFF

clone_size: NA
j_call: TRBJ2-1
v_call: TRBV27
cdr3_aa: CASRTGTSGSRYNEQFF

clone_size: few
j_call: TRBJ1-1
v_call: TRBV12-3/TRBV12-4
cdr3_aa: CASSPRTGGRGTEAFF

clone_size: NA
j_call: TRBJ2-5
v_call: TRBV9
cdr3_aa: CASSVRGEEETQYF